Below, one TCR beta chain is given with its context. The CDR3 spans 15 residues. The germline V gene encodes CDR1 SGHAT and CDR2 FQDESV (reference sequence). V was shortened by 2 bases and J by 4 bases, with 13 bases between the two germline ends. The data stem from a study of blood T cell repertoires in COVID-19. Study in general: Acute and convalescent COVID-19 samples came from the United States, Italy and Spain. Sample material is recorded as cDNA or gDNA derived from T cells, B-cell-depleted T cells, or PBMCs.

As originally analysed: Estimated nucleated cell counts came from reference gene primer amplification. Assay used: immunoSEQ multiplex PCR; TCRdb lists only in-frame clones, some missing. V, J and clone size reflect that table, while D and trimming were determined from the DNA. The sample carries about 250,000 clones, approximately 79% recorded once. The sequencing sample was made of peripheral blood. The receptor comes from a woman in her forties with active or convalescent COVID-19. This chain connects TRBV11-1 to TRBJ2-3, with unresolved D. The CDR3 DNA reads TGTGCCAGCAGCTTACTCGGCTATGGGCCAGATACGCAGTATTTT. Translated, it gives CASSLLGYGPDTQYF.